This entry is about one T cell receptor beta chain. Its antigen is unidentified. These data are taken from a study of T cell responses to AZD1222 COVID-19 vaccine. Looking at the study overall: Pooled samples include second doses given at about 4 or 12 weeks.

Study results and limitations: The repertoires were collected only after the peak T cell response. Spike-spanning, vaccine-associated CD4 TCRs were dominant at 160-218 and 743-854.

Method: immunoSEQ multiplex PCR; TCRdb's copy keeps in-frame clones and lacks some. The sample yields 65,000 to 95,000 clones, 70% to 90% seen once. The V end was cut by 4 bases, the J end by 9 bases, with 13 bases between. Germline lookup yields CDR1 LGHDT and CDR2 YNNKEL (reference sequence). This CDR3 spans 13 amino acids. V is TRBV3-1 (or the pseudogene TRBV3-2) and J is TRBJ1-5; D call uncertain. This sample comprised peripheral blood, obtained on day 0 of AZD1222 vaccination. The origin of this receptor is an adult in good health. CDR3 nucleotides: TGTGCCAGCAGCCCCTTGGGGAATGGGCCCCAGCATTTT. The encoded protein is CASSPLGNGPQHF.